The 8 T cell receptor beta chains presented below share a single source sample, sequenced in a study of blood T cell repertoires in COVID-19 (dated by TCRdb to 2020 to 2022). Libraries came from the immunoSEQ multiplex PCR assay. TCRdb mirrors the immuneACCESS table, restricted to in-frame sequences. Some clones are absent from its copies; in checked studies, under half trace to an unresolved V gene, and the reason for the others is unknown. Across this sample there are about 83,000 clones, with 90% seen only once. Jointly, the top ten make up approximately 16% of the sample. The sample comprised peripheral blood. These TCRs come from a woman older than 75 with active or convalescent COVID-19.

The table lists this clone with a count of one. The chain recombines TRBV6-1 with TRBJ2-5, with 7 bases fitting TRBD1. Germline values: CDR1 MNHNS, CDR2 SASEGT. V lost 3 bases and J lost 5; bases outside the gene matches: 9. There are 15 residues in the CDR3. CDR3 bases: TGTGCCAGCAGTGACAGGGGGTGGAGGAGGGAGACCCAGTACTTC. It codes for CASSDRGWRRETQYF.

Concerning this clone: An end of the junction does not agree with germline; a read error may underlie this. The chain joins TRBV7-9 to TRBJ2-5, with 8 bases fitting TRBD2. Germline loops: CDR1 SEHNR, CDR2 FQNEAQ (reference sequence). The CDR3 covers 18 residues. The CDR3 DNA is TGTGCCAGCAGCCTGGTGGCTAGCGGGTGGAAAGGGGGGGAGATCCAGTACTTC. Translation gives CASSLVASGWKGGEIQYF.

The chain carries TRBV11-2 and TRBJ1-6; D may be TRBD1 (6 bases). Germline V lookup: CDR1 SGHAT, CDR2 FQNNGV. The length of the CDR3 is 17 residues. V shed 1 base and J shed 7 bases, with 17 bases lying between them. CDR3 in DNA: TGTGCCAGCAGCTTAGCCGGACGGGGACAAACCAATTCACCCCTCCACTTT. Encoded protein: CASSLAGRGQTNSPLHF.

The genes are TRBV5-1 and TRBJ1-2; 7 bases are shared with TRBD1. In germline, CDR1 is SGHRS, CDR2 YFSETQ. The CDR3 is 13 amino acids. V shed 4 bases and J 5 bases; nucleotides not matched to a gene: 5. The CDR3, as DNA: TGCGCCAGCAGCGAGGGACAGCGGTATGGCTACACCTTC. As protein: CASSEGQRYGYTF.

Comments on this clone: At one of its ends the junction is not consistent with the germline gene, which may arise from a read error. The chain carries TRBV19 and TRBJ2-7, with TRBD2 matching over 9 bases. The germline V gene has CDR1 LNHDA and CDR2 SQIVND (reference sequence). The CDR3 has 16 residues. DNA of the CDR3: TGTGCCAGTAGTCTAGACCTAGCGGGGCCGAGCTACGAGCAGTACTTC. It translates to CASSLDLAGPSYEQYF.

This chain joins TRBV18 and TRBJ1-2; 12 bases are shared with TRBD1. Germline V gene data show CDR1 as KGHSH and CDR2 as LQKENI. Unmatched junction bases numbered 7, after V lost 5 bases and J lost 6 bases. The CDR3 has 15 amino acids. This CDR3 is CASSEGTGGAHGYTF. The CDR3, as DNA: TGTGCCAGCTCAGAGGGGACAGGGGGCGCACATGGCTACACCTTC.

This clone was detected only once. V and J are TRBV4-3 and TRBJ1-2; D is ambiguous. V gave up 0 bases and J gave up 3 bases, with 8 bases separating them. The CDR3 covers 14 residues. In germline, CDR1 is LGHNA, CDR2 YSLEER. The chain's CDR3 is CASSQERAHYGYTF. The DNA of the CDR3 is TGCGCCAGCAGCCAAGAAAGAGCTCACTATGGCTACACCTTC.

CDR3 bases: TGTGCCAGCAGCTTTGAGGGAAGCACAGATACGCAGTATTTT. Its protein is CASSFEGSTDTQYF. V usage is TRBV7-9 and J usage is TRBJ2-3; possible D gene TRBD2, 5 bases. This CDR3 is 14 amino acids long. V lost 3 bases, J lost 0 bases, and 7 bases lay in between. The V gene's germline CDR1 is SEHNR and CDR2 FQNEAQ (reference sequence).